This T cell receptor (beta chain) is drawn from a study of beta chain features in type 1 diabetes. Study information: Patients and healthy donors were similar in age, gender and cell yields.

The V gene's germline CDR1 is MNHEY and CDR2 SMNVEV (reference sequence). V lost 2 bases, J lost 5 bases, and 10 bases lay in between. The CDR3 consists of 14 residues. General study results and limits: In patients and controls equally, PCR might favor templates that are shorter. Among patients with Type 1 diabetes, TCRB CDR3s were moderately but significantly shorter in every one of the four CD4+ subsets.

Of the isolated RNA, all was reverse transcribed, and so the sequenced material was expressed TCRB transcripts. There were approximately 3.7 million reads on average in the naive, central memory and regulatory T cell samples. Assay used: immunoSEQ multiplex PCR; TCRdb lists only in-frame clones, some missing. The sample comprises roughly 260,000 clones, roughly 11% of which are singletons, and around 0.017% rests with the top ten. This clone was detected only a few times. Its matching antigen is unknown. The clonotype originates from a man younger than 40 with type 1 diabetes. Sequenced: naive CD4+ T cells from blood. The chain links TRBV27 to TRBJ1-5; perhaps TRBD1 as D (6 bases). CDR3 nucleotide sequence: TGTGCCAGCAGTTTAAAGGGGGATGATCAGCCCCAGCATTTT. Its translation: CASSLKGDDQPQHF.